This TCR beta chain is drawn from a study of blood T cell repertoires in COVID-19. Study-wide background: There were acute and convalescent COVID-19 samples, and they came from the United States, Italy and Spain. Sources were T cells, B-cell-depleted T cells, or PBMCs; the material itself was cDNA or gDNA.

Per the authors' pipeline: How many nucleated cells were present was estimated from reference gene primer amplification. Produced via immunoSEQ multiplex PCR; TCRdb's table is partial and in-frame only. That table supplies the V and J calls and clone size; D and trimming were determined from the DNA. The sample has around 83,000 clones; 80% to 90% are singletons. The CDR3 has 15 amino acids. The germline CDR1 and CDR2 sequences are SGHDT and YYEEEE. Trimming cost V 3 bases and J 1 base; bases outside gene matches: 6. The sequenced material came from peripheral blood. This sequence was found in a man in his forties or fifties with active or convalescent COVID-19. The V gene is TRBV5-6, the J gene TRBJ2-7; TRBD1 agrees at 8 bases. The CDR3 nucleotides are TGTGCCAGCAGCTCGGACAGGGTGCTGTCCTACGAGCAGTACTTC. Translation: CASSSDRVLSYEQYF.